These 16 T cell receptor beta chains came from one sample sequenced in a study of shared clonotypes between healthy human individuals. CD45RO-negative, CCR7-positively selected cells formed the naive CD8 fraction, excluding terminally differentiated effector memory CD45RA+ cells. This table comes from immunoSEQ multiplex PCR, and its TCRdb copy is limited to in-frame clones, with some not included. The repertoire holds 2 million to 2.5 million clones, with approximately 94% as singletons. Sequencing input: naive CD8+ T cells from PBMCs. The receptors shown here come from a man between 18 and 35 years old in good health. Some clones in this sample may be carry-over from other donors' samples.

As regards this clone: This specimen includes other DNA sequences encoding the same CDR3. The chain couples TRBV7-9 to TRBJ2-7, with 7 nucleotides matching TRBD2. V lost 7 bases, J lost 3 bases, and 6 bases stayed unmatched. This CDR3 contains 13 residues. Germline CDR1 reads SEHNR; CDR2 reads FQNEAQ (reference sequence). The CDR3 protein is CASTPGRFYEQYF. As DNA, the CDR3 is TGTGCCAGCACCCCCGGGAGGTTCTACGAGCAGTACTTC.

This chain connects TRBV19 to TRBJ2-7; 10 bases are shared with TRBD2. With V trimmed by 6 bases and J by 4 bases, 9 bases remained unmatched. The CDR3 contains 15 residues. Germline CDR1 and CDR2: LNHDA and SQIVND (reference sequence). DNA of the CDR3: TGTGCCAGTAGCCACCTTGCTAGCGGGGGTTACGAGCAGTACTTC. Amino acid sequence: CASSHLASGGYEQYF.

Notes on this clone: The same CDR3 also results from other DNA sequences found in this sample. The J gene is TRBJ2-1, the V gene TRBV7-9; no clear D. Per germline, CDR1 SEHNR and CDR2 FQNEAQ (reference sequence). The germline V and J ends were trimmed by 4 bases and 0 bases, with 7 bases remaining between them. The CDR3 totals 14 residues. DNA for the CDR3: TGTGCCAGCAGCTCAGTCAGCTCCTACAATGAGCAGTTCTTC. Translated, it gives CASSSVSSYNEQFF.

The chain is built from TRBV7-9 and TRBJ1-1; weak D call: TRBD1 (5 bases). V was shortened by 0 bases and J by 3 bases, with 17 bases between the two germline ends. Germline CDR1 reads SEHNR; CDR2 reads FQNEAQ (reference sequence). This CDR3 is 17 amino acids long. CDR3 in DNA: TGTGCCAGCAGCTTAGCTAGACAGACGTATTCGGACACTGAAGCTTTCTTT. Protein sequence: CASSLARQTYSDTEAFF.

A note on this clone: This CDR3 is also generated by other DNA sequences in the sample. This chain joins TRBV7-9 and TRBJ2-7; tentatively, D is TRBD2 (5 bases). This CDR3 spans 15 amino acids. The V and J ends lost 0 bases and 0 bases respectively, with 9 bases between them. Germline-derived CDR1 and CDR2 are SEHNR and FQNEAQ (reference sequence). CDR3 protein: CASSLAGGPSYEQYF. In DNA, the CDR3 is TGTGCCAGCAGCTTAGCAGGAGGTCCCTCCTACGAGCAGTACTTC.

The V call is TRBV29-1, the J call TRBJ1-2; D gene uncertain. The CDR3 is 17 amino acids. The V gene lost 2 bases and the J gene lost 2 bases, with 21 bases spanning the gap. CDR1 is SQVTM, CDR2 ANQGSEA, per germline. The CDR3 is CSVESRVGSLFNYGYTF. The CDR3 region has the DNA TGCAGCGTTGAATCGCGGGTCGGAAGTCTTTTCAACTATGGCTACACCTTC.

This clone was recorded once. This rearrangement joins TRBV27 to TRBJ2-2; TRBD1 matches 9 bases. The CDR3 runs to 18 residues. J lost 0 bases, V lost 3 bases, and 8 bases had no gene match. Germline CDR1 MNHEY, CDR2 SMNVEV (reference sequence). The CDR3 coding sequence is TGTGCCAGCAGTTTCCTGGGGACAGGGAACGCGAACACCGGGGAGCTGTTTTTT. This encodes CASSFLGTGNANTGELFF.

The V call is TRBV6-5, the J call TRBJ2-7; D possibly matches TRBD1 or TRBD2 (5 bases each). The germline V gene encodes CDR1 MNHEY and CDR2 SVGAGI. The CDR3 length is 15 residues. The V end was cut by 5 bases, the J end by 2 bases, with 16 bases between. The CDR3 protein is CASSPGAGSTYEQYF. The CDR3 DNA is TGTGCCAGCAGTCCCGGGGCAGGGTCAACCTACGAGCAGTACTTC.

This clone was detected once. The V and J genes are TRBV7-2 and TRBJ2-5; 8 nucleotides align to TRBD2. Germline CDR1 and CDR2: SGHTA and FQGNSA. The CDR3 contains 16 residues. V lost 6 bases to trimming and J lost 5 bases; unmatched junction nucleotides: 14. CDR3: CASRWKVSGAMETQYF. CDR3 DNA sequence: TGTGCCAGCAGGTGGAAGGTTAGCGGGGCCATGGAGACCCAGTACTTC.

The chain couples TRBV9 to TRBJ2-2, with 7 nucleotides matching TRBD2. The germline gives CDR1 SGDLS, CDR2 YYNGEE. V shed 4 bases and J 7 bases; nucleotides not matched to a gene: 10. This CDR3 comprises 15 residues. The CDR3 DNA reads TGTGCCAGCAGCTTAGCGGGCGGAGGGAGCGGGGAGCTGTTTTTT. It encodes CASSLAGGGSGELFF.

The J gene is TRBJ2-5, the V gene TRBV6-5; TRBD2 agrees at 7 bases. The V gene end was trimmed by 6 bases and the J gene end by 5 bases; junction bases not matched to a gene: 9. This CDR3 is 14 amino acids long. Germline loops: CDR1 MNHEY, CDR2 SVGAGI. CDR3 sequence reads: CASRPWGEGETQYF. The CDR3, as DNA: TGTGCCAGCAGACCGTGGGGGGAGGGGGAGACCCAGTACTTC.

J is TRBJ1-1 and V is TRBV6-5; the D gene is possibly TRBD1 (6 bases). The CDR3 extends over 16 amino acids. V was clipped by 4 bases and J by 4 bases, with 19 bases between them. The germline gives CDR1 MNHEY, CDR2 SVGAGI. CDR3 DNA sequence: TGTGCCAGCAGTTGTATTACAGGGAGGTCATGCACTGAAGCTTTCTTT. This sequence encodes CASSCITGRSCTEAFF.

The V call is TRBV4-1, the J call TRBJ2-7, with a possible D match to TRBD1 (6 bases). CDR3 length equals 16 residues. Trimming removed 7 bases at V and 1 base at J, with 20 bases between. Germline values: CDR1 MGHRA, CDR2 YSYEKL. The DNA of the CDR3 is TGCGCCAGCAAATCGACCGTCAGGGGAATGTCCTACGAGCAGTACTTC. It translates to CASKSTVRGMSYEQYF.

V and J are TRBV19 and TRBJ2-2, with D maybe TRBD1 (6 bases). Germline CDR1 is LNHDA and CDR2 is SQIVND (reference sequence). The ends were cut back, 3 bases at V and 5 bases at J, with 22 bases in the middle. CDR3 length: 18 residues. CDR3 residues: CASSMGAGGRLRTGELFF. CDR3 nucleotides: TGTGCCAGTAGTATGGGGGCAGGAGGCCGCCTTAGGACCGGGGAGCTGTTTTTT.

The chain employs TRBV18 and TRBJ2-7; TRBD2 aligns across 14 bases. This CDR3 comprises 17 residues. CDR1 KGHSH and CDR2 LQKENI come from the germline V gene. V was pared by 6 bases and J by 5 bases, with 12 bases of the junction left unmatched. CDR3 nucleotide sequence: TGTGCCAGCTCGCAAAATTATGGGACTAGCGGGAGCGACGAGCAGTACTTC. It codes for CASSQNYGTSGSDEQYF.

This clone came up once. The chain has TRBV4-3 and TRBJ2-3, with unresolved D. The CDR3 is 12 residues long. With 1 base removed from V and 4 bases from J, the gap between germline ends came to 3 bases. In germline, CDR1 is LGHNA, CDR2 YSLEER. CDR3 DNA sequence: TGCGCCAGCAGCCAAGTCCCAGATACGCAGTATTTT. This gives the protein CASSQVPDTQYF.